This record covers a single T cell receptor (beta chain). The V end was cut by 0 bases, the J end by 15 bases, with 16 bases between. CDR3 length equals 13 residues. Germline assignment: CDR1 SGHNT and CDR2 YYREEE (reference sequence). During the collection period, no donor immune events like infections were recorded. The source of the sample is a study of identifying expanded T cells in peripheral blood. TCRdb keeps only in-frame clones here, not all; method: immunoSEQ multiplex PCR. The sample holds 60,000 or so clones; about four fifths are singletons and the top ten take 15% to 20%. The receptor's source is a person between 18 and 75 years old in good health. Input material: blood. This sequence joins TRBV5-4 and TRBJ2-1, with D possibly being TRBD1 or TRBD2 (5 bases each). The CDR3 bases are TGTGCCAGCAGCTTGGGGGGGACGGACCCCCCGTTCTTC. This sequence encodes CASSLGGTDPPFF.